The rows below give T cell receptor beta chains drawn from one sample of a study of OX40 agonist ivuxolimab in advanced cancers. Sequencing was performed with immunoSEQ multiplex PCR; in TCRdb, only in-frame clones are kept and a portion is missing. The repertoire holds 85,000 to 100,000 clones, with roughly nine tenths as singletons. Sequencing was performed on CD4+ or CD8+ T cells sorted from blood, taken in a trial of the OX40 agonist ivuxolimab. Every receptor here comes from an adult with an advanced solid tumor such as melanoma, head and neck, liver or kidney cancer. Both conserved end residues are trimmed from each CDR3.

>TRBJ2-3|TRBV7-3
ASSSMTSRTDTQY
>TRBJ2-2|TRBV7-3
ASSRQSGPNTGELF
>TRBJ1-1|TRBV11-2
ASSLAGSRAF
>TRBJ2-7|TRBV11-2
ASSFRDSYYEQY
>TRBJ2-7|TRBV27
ASSSTGQGPYEQY
>TRBJ1-1|TRBV11-3
ASSLEGNTEAF
>TRBJ1-1|TRBV7-9
ASSLGYGEAF
>TRBJ2-7|TRBV5-8
ASSLTGILYEQY
>TRBJ1-3|TRBV5-4
ASSLQGRAGGTIY
>NA|TRBV7-2
ASRSQRLSYEQY
>TRBJ1-5|TRBV6-5
ASRRQGSSNQPQH
>TRBJ2-5|TRBV4-3
ASSQQWTSGSSETQY
>TRBJ2-3|TRBV10-3
AIKDANDATDTQY
>TRBJ1-2|TRBV6-5
ASSYSFSRAYGYT
>TRBJ1-4|TRBV11-1
ASSFVVGAGEKLF
>TRBJ1-3|TRBV28
ASSSPGQVSGNTIY
>TRBJ2-3|TRBV21-1
ASSKGGLAESTDTQY
>TRBJ2-5|TRBV7-9
ASSFFQGAETQY
>TRBJ2-3|TRBV5-6
ASSVLAGEDTQY
>TRBJ2-7|TRBV7-9
ASIMTGYEQY
>TRBJ2-5|TRBV18
ASSQKRTGTKETQY
>TRBJ2-5|TRBV11-2
ASSLVSYGGETQY
>TRBJ2-7|TRBV20-1
SASLIHEQY
>TRBJ2-4|TRBV7-9
ASSLVEGAGRRNIQY